A single count supports the clone carrying this T cell receptor (beta chain). This table comes from immunoSEQ multiplex PCR, and its TCRdb copy is limited to in-frame clones, with some not included. The table has some 270,000 clones, 75% to 95% seen once. The record originates from a study of blood T cell repertoires in COVID-19. Germline loops: CDR1 SGHVS, CDR2 FQNEAQ. CDR3 length equals 15 residues. Trimming stripped 1 base from V and 5 bases from J, with 12 bases between. This chain connects TRBV7-8 to TRBJ2-1; D possibly corresponds to TRBD2 (5 bases). The receptor's source is a middle-aged man who had been exposed to COVID-19. The sample comprised PBMCs or T cells enriched from blood (not recorded which). The CDR3: CASSLVSRRDNEQFF. As DNA, the CDR3 is TGTGCCAGCAGCTTAGTATCCCGGCGGGACAATGAGCAGTTCTTC. The whole variable domain, filled in from reference TRBV7-8 and TRBJ2-1, reads GAGVSQSPRYKVAKRGQDVALRCDPISGHVSLFWYQQALGQGPEFLTYFQNEAQLDKSGLPSDRFFAERPEGSVSTLKIQRTQQEDSAVYLCASSLVSRRDNEQFFGPGTRLTVL.